This T cell receptor beta chain came from a study of cytomegalovirus exposure and HLA in healthy donors (TCRdb year 2017). For the study in its entirety: The 500 to 800 repertoires of the first cohort and the 120 or so validation repertoires were produced on the same platform, according to a later analysis. The study aimed to test whether signatures of past pathogen exposure could be identified by cataloging public T cell receptors. In addition to the first cohort of 650 to 750 subjects, a separate validation cohort of some 120 different subjects was used. To predict cytomegalovirus infection status, the study brought together high-throughput TCR immunosequencing, statistical association of individual TCRs with disease status, and machine learning.

Relative to germline, V is missing 3 bases and J is missing 10 bases, with 13 bases of the junction outside any gene match. Per the germline V gene (reference sequence), SGHKS is the CDR1 and YYEKEE is the CDR2. The CDR3 runs 16 residues from the cysteine to the phenylalanine. Solely the CDR3 DNA is kept, with 48 bases framed from the first base. Notes on this clone: Its antigen is still unknown. The sample holds no much larger clone one base away, and base qualities are not on file.

The library relied on the immunoSEQ multiplex PCR assay. Regarding the original processing steps: A statistical classification framework was built to diagnose cytomegalovirus status from the catalog of TCR beta chain sequences. In its TCRdb copy, this immuneACCESS table keeps in-frame sequences only and misses some clones. Where compared with another copy, unresolved V genes explain less than half of these, and the others have no known cause. V and J calls and clone size follow that table, whereas D and trimming were derived from the DNA. The sample records under 300,000 clones, around 91% of which are singletons. The ten largest clones add up to about 0.36% of the sample. Donors formed part of the validation cohort, which comprised about 130 subjects and was distinct from the first cohort of under 800 subjects. Beyond this particular receptor, the publication reports: Of the cluster scores, 90% to 95% were above 0 in a later analysis, which found that TCRs clustered in the first cohort also tended to co-occur in the 120 validation repertoires. The classifier was reported to diagnose cytomegalovirus status with high specificity and sensitivity in both the original and validation cohorts. The authors suggested that the approach could potentially be generalized to other disease states and immunological phenotypes. The study listed 150 to 200 TCR beta chains as associated with cytomegalovirus. Most TCR sequences were seen in very few donors, while some public TCRs were found in many individuals. All 120 or so repertoires were used to score co-occurrence in the validation cohort in a later analysis, because that analysis had no HLA typing for the cohort. Three of the identified cytomegalovirus-associated TCR beta chains were confirmed in vitro to be specific for cytomegalovirus antigens.

The rearranged chain carries TRBV5-5 and TRBJ1-6; 7 bases in the middle match TRBD1. The sample consisted of PBMCs. The TCR comes from a woman aged 18-29 years in good health and CMV-seronegative. The nucleotide sequence is TGTGCCAGCAGCTATCTCCCGGGACAGCTGGTGTCACCCCTCCACTTT. It translates to CASSYLPGQLVSPLHF.